The 28 T cell receptor beta chains reported below all come from one sample, sequenced in a study of T cells in Graves' hyperthyroidism and ophthalmopathy. The investigators amplified TCR beta CDR3 regions from RNA transcripts. A set of HTBI primers served as the primers for a first-round RT-PCR of the TCR CDR3. MiXCR was run by TCRdb on the multiplex PCR reads, yielding one entry per CDR3 protein. The table includes more than 550,000 distinct CDR3 sequences, 17% detected once. The sequencing sample was made of blood. These receptors all come from a man aged 45 to 65 with Graves' hyperthyroidism.

This clonotype has a count of ten or more. The genes are TRBV5-4 and TRBJ2-3; 12 bases line up with TRBD2. CDR3 length: 16 residues. CDR1 and CDR2 from the germline V gene are SGHNT and YYREEE (reference sequence). J gave up 6 bases and V 4 bases, and 9 bases lay outside the gene matches. This chain's CDR3 is CASSPPLAGGADTQYF. CDR3 coding DNA: TGTGCCAGCAGCCCCCCACTAGCGGGAGGTGCGGATACGCAGTATTTT.

This clonotype was recorded many times. The chain uses TRBV6-1 and TRBJ2-1, with no clear D. The CDR3 has 16 residues. Germline loops: CDR1 MNHNS, CDR2 SASEGT. V shed 6 bases and J shed 0 bases, with 15 bases lying between them. CDR3 sequence (DNA): TGTGCCAGCAGCGACCGCACCGTCCGCTCCTACAATGAGCAGTTCTTC. Translation: CASSDRTVRSYNEQFF.

V is TRBV7-2 and J is TRBJ1-5, with a tentative D call TRBD1 (5 bases). Trimming pared 5 bases from V and 5 bases from J, leaving 19 bases between. The germline CDR1 and CDR2 sequences are SGHTA and FQGNSA. CDR3 length: 16 amino acids. CDR3 in DNA: TGTGCCAGCAGCCCTGTCGGCAGGGTGTCGGATCAGCCCCAGCATTTT. It codes for CASSPVGRVSDQPQHF.

This clonotype was counted at least ten times. This chain connects TRBV3-1 to TRBJ2-7; the D gene could be TRBD1 or TRBD2 (5 bases each). The CDR3 length is 15 residues. Germline CDR1 is LGHDT and CDR2 is YNNKEL (reference sequence). Trimming cost V 4 bases and J 3 bases, with 16 bases left between them. The CDR3 sequence: CASSLRDGQNYEQYF. CDR3 in DNA: TGTGCCAGCAGCCTCAGGGACGGGCAGAACTACGAGCAGTACTTC.

The CDR3 DNA follows: TGTGCCTGGAATGGCGGGCCCTTTTACGAGCAGTACTTC. Protein: CAWNGGPFYEQYF. The rearrangement joins TRBV30 to TRBJ2-7; tentative D call: TRBD2 (5 bases). CDR3 size: 13 residues. Germline lookup yields CDR1 GTSNPN and CDR2 SVGIG (reference sequence). With 4 bases removed from V and 4 bases from J, the gap between germline ends came to 14 bases. Looking up the rest from reference TRBV30 and TRBJ2-7 gives the full variable domain: SQTIHQWPATLVQPVGSPLSLECTVEGTSNPNLYWYRQAAGRGLQLLFYSVGIGQISSEVPQNLSASRPQDRQFILSSKKLLLSDSGFYLCAWNGGPFYEQYFGPGTRLTVT.

This chain links TRBV5-1 with TRBJ1-5; TRBD1 agrees at 10 bases. Germline-derived CDR1 and CDR2 are SGHRS and YFSETQ. The V gene end was trimmed by 2 bases and the J gene end by 6 bases; junction bases not matched to a gene: 5. CDR3 size: 15 residues. The CDR3 bases are TGCGCCAGCAGCTTCGGGACAGGGGCGGGTCAGCCCCAGCATTTT. Its translation is CASSFGTGAGQPQHF.

This clonotype was detected only a few times. The chain uses TRBV6-1 and TRBJ2-2; D possibly matches TRBD1 or TRBD2 (5 bases each). CDR3 length: 16 residues. Trimming shortened V by 2 bases and J by 0 bases, and 10 bases separated the two germline ends. From germline, CDR1 is MNHNS and CDR2 SASEGT. For the CDR3, the DNA is TGTGCCAGCAGTGAATCCGGGACGGCGAACACCGGGGAGCTGTTTTTT. Translating it yields CASSESGTANTGELFF.

This clonotype has only one observation. The rearrangement links TRBV2 to TRBJ2-7, with 8 bases aligning to TRBD1. Germline V CDR1 and CDR2: SNHLY, FYNNEI. The V gene end was trimmed by 7 bases and the J gene end by 0 bases; junction bases not matched to a gene: 5. The CDR3 length is 14 residues. Written as DNA, the CDR3 is TGTGCCAGCATTCAGACAGGGGTCTCCTACGAGCAGTACTTC. As protein: CASIQTGVSYEQYF.

This clonotype has ten or more counts. The rearrangement uses TRBV2 and TRBJ2-3; D gene uncertain. The CDR3 consists of 14 residues. Germline-derived CDR1 and CDR2 are SNHLY and FYNNEI. Between the trimmed V and J ends, which lost 7 bases and 2 bases, there was a span of 13 bases. The CDR3 here is CASKNDFSTDTQYF. The CDR3 DNA reads TGTGCCAGCAAGAATGATTTTTCCACAGATACGCAGTATTTT.

CDR3 protein: CASSGYGGETQYF. In nucleotides, the CDR3 is TGTGCCAGCAGCGGATACGGAGGAGAGACCCAGTACTTC. The chain joins TRBV9 to TRBJ2-5, with a tentative D call TRBD2 (5 bases). The CDR3 totals 13 residues. Trimming stripped 3 bases from V and 4 bases from J, with 10 bases between. Germline CDR1 and CDR2: SGDLS and YYNGEE. Full variable domain (outside the CDR3, taken from reference TRBV9 and TRBJ2-5): DSGVTQTPKHLITATGQRVTLRCSPRSGDLSVYWYQQSLDQGLQFLIQYYNGEERAKGNILERFSAQQFPDLHSELNLSSLELGDSALYFCASSGYGGETQYFGPGTRLLVL.

Many counts were recorded for this clonotype. The chain couples TRBV2 to TRBJ2-2, with 12 bases that match TRBD1. Germline trimming cut 6 bases from V and 5 bases from J; bases unmatched to any gene: 10. The CDR3 has 17 residues. Germline V gene lookup returns CDR1 SNHLY and CDR2 FYNNEI. CDR3 region: CASSPRDRGLLTGELFF. DNA for the CDR3: TGTGCCAGCAGCCCCCGGGACAGGGGGCTTCTGACCGGGGAGCTGTTTTTT.

The chain employs TRBV7-2 and TRBJ2-1, with 10 bases lining up with TRBD2. V shed 2 bases and J 7 bases; nucleotides not matched to a gene: 8. CDR3 length equals 16 residues. CDR1 SGHTA and CDR2 FQGNSA come from the germline V gene. Written as DNA, the CDR3 is TGTGCCAGCAGCTTACGCGGGCTAGCGGGAGCGAATGAGCAGTTCTTC. It translates to CASSLRGLAGANEQFF.

This clonotype was picked up a small number of times. V usage is TRBV29-1 and J usage is TRBJ2-7; 14 bases fit TRBD2. The germline gives CDR1 SQVTM, CDR2 ANQGSEA. The CDR3 contains 13 residues. V was pared by 6 bases and J by 5 bases, with 3 bases of the junction left unmatched. DNA for the CDR3: TGCAGCGTAGGACTAGCGGGAGGAAACGAGCAGTACTTC. Protein sequence: CSVGLAGGNEQYF.

This clonotype was recorded many times. The V and J genes are TRBV30 and TRBJ2-7; tentatively, D is TRBD1 (6 bases). V dropped 2 bases and J dropped 9 bases, with 17 bases sitting between them. The CDR3 runs to 13 residues. Germline lookup yields CDR1 GTSNPN and CDR2 SVGIG (reference sequence). CDR3 region: CAWSPPGVPGQYF. The CDR3 coding sequence is TGTGCCTGGAGTCCACCAGGGGTTCCCGGGCAGTACTTC.

The V and J genes are TRBV18 and TRBJ2-7, with 13 bases that match TRBD2. The germline CDR1 and CDR2 sequences are KGHSH and LQKENI. The CDR3 loop spans 15 amino acids. Unmatched junction bases numbered 4, after V lost 4 bases and J lost 4 bases. Here the CDR3 reads CASSQGLAGKYEQYF. The CDR3 DNA follows: TGTGCCAGCTCACAGGGACTAGCGGGGAAGTACGAGCAGTACTTC.

This sequence joins TRBV11-2 and TRBJ2-1; 8 nucleotides match TRBD2. Germline V lookup: CDR1 SGHAT, CDR2 FQNNGV. This CDR3 has 15 amino acids. The J segment lost 11 bases and the V segment lost 4 bases, leaving 13 bases of the junction unmatched. The CDR3 spells CASSSTSGPYTKQFF. In nucleotides, the CDR3 is TGTGCCAGCAGCTCAACTAGCGGACCCTACACTAAGCAGTTCTTC.

This clonotype was recorded a few times. The chain couples TRBV6-9 to TRBJ1-2; D might be TRBD1 (6 bases). Germline lookup yields CDR1 MNHGY and CDR2 SVAAGI. This CDR3 is 14 amino acids long. The V end lost 2 bases, the J end lost 2 bases, and 9 bases lay between the germline ends. In nucleotides, the CDR3 is TGTGCCAGCAGTTATGGACAGCCGAACTATGGCTACACCTTC. Its translation: CASSYGQPNYGYTF.

The chain has TRBV5-1 and TRBJ2-1; D tentatively fits TRBD1 or TRBD2 (5 bases each). V gave up 0 bases and J gave up 2 bases, with 9 bases separating them. In germline, CDR1 is SGHRS, CDR2 YFSETQ. The CDR3 runs 15 residues. This CDR3 is CASSLDEGPYNEQFF. In DNA form, the CDR3 reads TGCGCCAGCAGCTTGGATGAGGGGCCCTACAATGAGCAGTTCTTC.

This clonotype was found many times. The chain carries TRBV3-1 and TRBJ1-5; tentative D call: TRBD1 (5 bases). Germline assignment: CDR1 LGHDT and CDR2 YNNKEL (reference sequence). The CDR3 runs 14 residues. Trimming took off 1 base at V and 3 bases at J, with 7 bases between the two ends. The CDR3 DNA sequence: TGTGCCAGCAGCCAAGCAGGACACAATCAGCCCCAGCATTTT. Amino acid sequence: CASSQAGHNQPQHF.

The sample holds a few counts of this clonotype. The V call is TRBV10-3, the J call TRBJ2-7, with 9 bases identical to TRBD1. The CDR3 has 14 residues. Per germline, CDR1 ENHRY and CDR2 SYGVKD. V dropped 6 bases and J dropped 6; count of bases not matched to a gene: 9. CDR3 residues: CAIRLTPGQGEQYF. CDR3 DNA: TGTGCCATCAGACTCACGCCGGGACAGGGCGAGCAGTACTTC.

Regarding this clonotype: One base away lies a much larger clone, so this may be a sequencing read error. This chain uses TRBV27 with TRBJ2-3, with TRBD2 matching over 10 bases. Germline V gene data show CDR1 as MNHEY and CDR2 as SMNVEV (reference sequence). The length of the CDR3 is 15 residues. V lost 0 bases, J lost 8 bases, and 5 bases stayed unmatched. In nucleotides, the CDR3 is TGTGCCAGCAGTTTATCGCTAGCGGGAGCAGGTACGCAGTATTTT. It yields the protein CASSLSLAGAGTQYF.

The table lists this clonotype with many counts. The chain carries TRBV10-3 and TRBJ1-2; 9 bases are a match to TRBD1. Germline V gene data show CDR1 as ENHRY and CDR2 as SYGVKD. V trimming: 0 bases; J trimming: 3 bases; junction bases outside the gene matches: 8. The CDR3 contains 17 residues. CDR3 protein: CAISESGFRTGDYGYTF. The CDR3 DNA sequence: TGTGCCATCAGTGAGTCGGGATTCAGGACAGGGGACTATGGCTACACCTTC.

The table lists this clonotype with many counts. This chain connects TRBV11-2 to TRBJ2-3; weak D call: TRBD1 (9 bases). V was shortened by 2 bases and J by 5 bases, with 17 bases between the two germline ends. This CDR3 spans 16 amino acids. Per germline, CDR1 SGHAT and CDR2 FQNNGV. The CDR3: CASSLSGGQGRDTQYF. In DNA form, the CDR3 reads TGTGCCAGCAGCTTAAGCGGGGGACAGGGTCGAGATACGCAGTATTTT.

The genes are TRBV11-2 and TRBJ2-2; 7 nucleotides align to TRBD2. V was clipped by 5 bases and J by 6 bases; unmatched bases: 9. Germline V gene lookup returns CDR1 SGHAT and CDR2 FQNNGV. The CDR3 length is 15 residues. CDR3 nucleotides: TGTGCCAGCAGCCCGACTGGGACTAAGGCCGGGGAGCTGTTTTTT. It specifies CASSPTGTKAGELFF. The variable domain in full, with the rest retrieved from reference TRBV11-2 and TRBJ2-2, is EAGVAQSPRYKIIEKRQSVAFWCNPISGHATLYWYQQILGQGPKLLIQFQNNGVVDDSQLPKDRFSAERLKGVDSTLKIQPAKLEDSAVYLCASSPTGTKAGELFFGEGSRLTVL.

Comments on this clonotype: As the CDR3 is not closed by the conserved phenylalanine or tryptophan, this likely results from a read error. The chain joins TRBV30 to TRBJ1-3; D gene uncertain. V lost 0 bases and J lost 0, with 6 bases in between. Germline CDR1 GTSNPN, CDR2 SVGIG (reference sequence). The CDR3 is 14 residues long. The CDR3 DNA reads TGTGCCTGGAGTGTACAGTTCTCTGGAAACACCATATATCTT. Its protein is CAWSVQFSGNTIYL.

V and J are TRBV7-9 and TRBJ2-3, with 10 bases aligning to TRBD2. Germline CDR1 SEHNR, CDR2 FQNEAQ (reference sequence). This CDR3 spans 18 amino acids. The V and J ends lost 2 bases and 1 base, in that order; junction bases with no gene match: 9. CDR3 amino acids: CASSLRSTGLARTDTQYF. The CDR3 nucleotides are TGTGCCAGCAGCTTAAGGAGTACGGGACTAGCGCGCACAGATACGCAGTATTTT.

The chain recombines TRBV29-1 with TRBJ2-5; 10 nucleotides match TRBD1. CDR3 length: 11 residues. The V gene's germline CDR1 is SQVTM and CDR2 ANQGSEA. V was pared by 6 bases and J by 12 bases, with 7 bases of the junction left unmatched. The CDR3 DNA reads as TGCAGCGTGGAGACCGGGACAGGGGAGTACTTC. Protein product: CSVETGTGEYF.

V gene TRBV6-1 combines with J gene TRBJ2-1; 8 bases align to TRBD2. Germline loops: CDR1 MNHNS, CDR2 SASEGT. The CDR3 has 18 residues. The junction had 14 bases not matched to a gene; V was cut back by 0 bases and J by 7 bases. The CDR3 loop is CASSEAGPAGGSWNEQFF. The DNA of the CDR3 is TGTGCCAGCAGTGAAGCGGGGCCGGCGGGAGGTAGTTGGAATGAGCAGTTCTTC.